This T cell receptor (beta chain) came from a study of T cells in Graves' hyperthyroidism and ophthalmopathy. Overall study: Upon initial diagnosis and before any treatment, peripheral blood was collected. Whole-study results and caveats: Ophthalmopathy could be told apart from stable hyperthyroidism with a 13 V-J model.

Authors of the study amplified TCR beta CDR3 regions from RNA transcripts. HTBI primers were used for first-round RT-PCR of the TCR CDR3. TCRdb itself ran the multiplex PCR reads through MiXCR, one entry per CDR3 protein. Of approximately 300,000 distinct CDR3 sequences in the sample, about 15% are singletons; the top ten hold around a third. CDR1 is LNHDA and CDR2 is SQIVND in the germline V gene (reference sequence). CDR3 size: 14 residues. The V and J ends lost 4 bases and 11 bases, in that order; junction bases with no gene match: 10. Subjects aged 18 to 65 presented with newly diagnosed hyperthyroidism of less than 2 months' duration. Diagnosis relied on clinical symptoms, serum thyroxine and TRAb, thyroid ultrasound and orbital computed tomography. As for this clonotype: No antigen is known for it.

The chain joins TRBV19 to TRBJ2-1, with 8 bases fitting TRBD2. Sequencing was done on a sample of blood. This TCR came from a man aged 25-45 years with Graves' hyperthyroidism. CDR3 region: CASSTGLDSPKQFF. DNA of the CDR3: TGTGCCAGTAGTACGGGACTAGATTCACCCAAGCAGTTCTTC.